The source of this TCR beta chain is a study of OX40 agonist ivuxolimab in advanced cancers. Regarding the complete study: Ivuxolimab was an agonistic, fully human IgG2 monoclonal antibody directed against OX40 (CD134), a costimulatory receptor. Intravenous ivuxolimab was administered to patients every 2 weeks at six dose levels: 0.01, 0.1, 0.3, 1.5, 3 and 10 mg/kg. Partial responses occurred in three dose-escalation patients, of whom one had hepatocellular carcinoma and two had cutaneous melanoma. The paper covers the monotherapy dose-escalation part of the phase I ivuxolimab trial, which included N of about 50 patients. Prior anti-PD-1, anti-PD-L1 or anti-CTLA-4 therapy was permitted, and 40% of dose-escalation patients had received checkpoint inhibitors. In the dose-escalation cohort, roughly 80% of patients were male, and the mean age was around 60 years, with a range of roughly 20 to 79. Peripheral TCRbeta sequencing aimed to test whether ivuxolimab altered TCR sequence diversity and caused clonal T-cell expansion. Of the 50 to 55 patients in dose escalation, 19 had hepatocellular carcinoma, about 15 had melanoma, 9 had renal cell carcinoma and 9 had head and neck cancer. Overall results and qualifications from the work: Low levels of normalized T-cell clonal expansion were also seen in some patients who did not respond. In the 0.1-3.0 mg/kg groups, partial responders had among the lowest normalized peripheral clonal expansion, particularly in CD8+ T cells. At doses of 0.1 to 3.0 mg/kg, clonal expansion of both CD4+ and CD8+ blood T cells was observed from baseline to week 6. The antigen specificity of the peripheral T cells that underwent clonal expansion was not determined. After ivuxolimab, more expanded clones were found on average in CD8+ T cells than in CD4+ T cells.

To sequence the TCRbeta CDR3 region, genomic DNA was isolated from the sorted cells. The immunoSEQ Assay was used to sequence the TCRbeta CDR3 regions. Drawn from immuneACCESS, this table holds only the in-frame rearrangements with V and J called that TCRdb kept. Clones are partly lost; checked studies trace under half to an unresolved V gene and leave the rest unexplained. The sample table shows 100,000 to 110,000 clones, and about nine tenths are seen once. Of the sample, roughly 0.15% is held by the ten largest clones. The junction carries 14 bases between V and J, which are trimmed by 4 bases and 11 bases respectively. The germline V gene (reference sequence) gives CDR1 as MNHNY and CDR2 as SVGAGI. Taken from cysteine to phenylalanine, the CDR3 has 12 residues. The CDR3 DNA has 36 bases and is translated from base 1. Notes on this clone: The antigen it binds to is not known. No qualities accompany the bases; no much larger clone lies one base away.

The trial excluded patients who had a history of autoimmune disease or who were on systemic immunosuppression. Peripheral blood for TCR sequencing was collected from all dose cohorts at baseline, on cycle 4 day 1, and on cycle 7 day 1. Samples came from an open-label, multicenter, first-in-human phase I dose-escalation trial of ivuxolimab. Adults with locally advanced or metastatic melanoma, renal cell, hepatocellular, or head and neck squamous cell carcinoma were enrolled in the trial. CD4+ and CD8+ T cells were sorted separately from peripheral blood before TCR sequencing. This receptor chain uses TRBV6-6 and TRBJ1-1; the D gene is perhaps TRBD1, on 5 matching bases. The material was CD4+ or CD8+ T cells sorted from blood, obtained in a trial of the OX40 agonist ivuxolimab. This TCR was sampled from an adult with an advanced solid tumor such as melanoma, head and neck, liver or kidney cancer. CDR3 loop: CASSSPGHQAFF. The nucleotides read TGTGCCAGCAGTTCCCCGGGGCACCAGGCTTTCTTT.